This TCR beta chain was captured by sequencing in a study of Ad26.COV2.S vaccination and SARS-CoV-2 variants. The data were produced by immunoSEQ multiplex PCR, yet TCRdb's version contains in-frame clones alone and is incomplete. The sample has about 94,000 clones, around 82% seen once. Study-wide points: Reportedly, after vaccination the spike-specific CD8+ and CD4+ T cell responses displayed substantial breadth. Greater spike-specific TCR breadth was seen in vaccine recipients than in placebo recipients.

CDR1 and CDR2 from the germline V gene are LNHDA and SQIVND (reference sequence). The V gene lost 3 bases and the J gene lost 3 bases, with 11 bases spanning the gap. The CDR3 runs 14 residues. This clone was seen only a few times. The antigen is unknown. Different DNA sequences within this sample yield the same CDR3. The sample consisted of peripheral blood, taken after recovery from COVID-19. The TCR originated in a human donor who had recovered from COVID-19. The chain uses TRBV19 and TRBJ1-1; TRBD1 might be the D (5 bases). CDR3 amino acids: CASSIWGLDTEAFF. Here the CDR3 DNA reads TGTGCCAGTAGTATCTGGGGACTGGACACTGAAGCTTTCTTT.